This T cell receptor beta chain is drawn from a study of T cell repertoires in cytomegalovirus infection. Study context: An indication of both CMV infection and matching HLA type came from public TCR beta signatures. Overall study results and limits: Based on cumulative public TCR beta family frequency, carriers of CMV plus the relevant HLA were identified. Across the ex vivo response, the dominant clonotypes were HLA-C-restricted CMV-specific TCR beta clonotypes.

One entry per CDR3 protein, called by TCRdb with MiXCR from the reads. This sample has tens of thousands of distinct CDR3 sequences, with 33% found just once. V was shortened by 1 base and J by 4 bases, with 12 bases between the two germline ends. CDR1 and CDR2 (germline): SSHAT, FNYEAQ (reference sequence). There are 15 residues in the CDR3. As concerns this clonotype: Its target is unknown.

The sequenced sample consisted of PBMCs, sequenced either directly or after in vitro stimulation (not recorded which). The receptor was derived from a human donor in good health (CMV status not recorded). Some clones in this sample may be carry-over from other donors' samples. The gene calls are TRBV7-7 and TRBJ2-3; D is perhaps TRBD2 (5 bases). The CDR3 DNA follows: TGTGCCAGCAGCTTAGGGGGAGTCGGTGCAGATACGCAGTATTTT. Encoded protein: CASSLGGVGADTQYF.